This TCR beta chain appears in the sequencing data of a study of regulatory T cells in long-lasting Graves disease. The time point: newly diagnosed GD, antithyroid drugs for less than 3 months. TCR sequences were obtained from RNA taken from PBMCs. Libraries of TCR beta came from iRepertoire HTBI primers plus Arm-PCR of CDR3 regions. TCRdb reanalysed the multiplex PCR reads using MiXCR and keeps one entry per CDR3 protein. The table records 420,000 or so distinct CDR3 sequences, 16% of them present only once. CDR3 length: 13 amino acids. The V and J ends lost 4 bases and 6 bases respectively, with 12 bases between them. Looked up from germline, CDR1 is KGHDR and CDR2 is SFDVKD. This sample was shared with a second study, whose subject was T cells in Graves' hyperthyroidism and ophthalmopathy.

The gene calls are TRBV24-1 and TRBJ2-7; no clear D gene. The source material was peripheral blood mononuclear cells (PBMCs), sampled at new diagnosis, from a patient treated with antithyroid drugs. This TCR was recovered from a woman between 18 and 29 years old with Graves disease. CDR3: CATSEDRLSEQYF. The CDR3 DNA follows: TGTGCCACCAGTGAAGACCGACTTTCCGAGCAGTACTTC.